These 20 T cell receptor beta chains were all obtained from the same sample, sequenced in a study of read filtering for tumor transcriptome and immune sequencing. The library was built from around 0.4 ug RNA with molecular barcoded adaptors for alpha/delta and beta/gamma chains. TCRdb re-called the reads through MiXCR, storing one row per CDR3 protein. Found here are about 90,000 distinct CDR3 sequences, around an eighth of them singletons; the top ten hold 15%. Sequencing was carried out using a population of CD138-negative cells sorted from bone marrow. The source of these receptors is a donor at least 40 years old with multiple myeloma.

This clonotype occurred many times. The rearrangement links TRBV15 to TRBJ2-2; TRBD1 aligns across 9 bases. CDR3 length equals 14 residues. Germline loops: CDR1 LNHNV, CDR2 YYDKDF (reference sequence). Germline trimming cut 8 bases from V and 7 bases from J; bases unmatched to any gene: 8. The CDR3 DNA sequence: TGTGCCACCGTTCCGGACAGGGGAAACGGGGAGCTGTTTTTT. It codes for CATVPDRGNGELFF.

J is TRBJ2-3 and V is TRBV30, with TRBD2 as a possible D gene (6 bases). The CDR3 spans 14 residues. Germline-derived CDR1 and CDR2 are GTSNPN and SVGIG (reference sequence). The V and J ends lost 2 bases and 1 base respectively, with 10 bases between them. DNA of the CDR3: TGTGCCTGGAGTTGGAGGGTGGGCACAGATACGCAGTATTTT. Translating gives CAWSWRVGTDTQYF.

This clonotype came up a few times. It is likely a read error, because the conserved phenylalanine at the end of the CDR3 is missing. The CDR3 DNA sequence: TGCGCCAGCAGCTTGGCAAAAGTAGGGAATGAGCAGTTCTTG. Its protein product is CASSLAKVGNEQFL. The chain recombines TRBV5-1 with TRBJ2-1, with D uncertain. Germline V gene sequence: CDR1 SGHRS, CDR2 YFSETQ. Trimming left V 0 bases short and J 7 bases short, with 11 bases between. This CDR3 region has 14 residues.

Worth noting for this clonotype: A junction end diverges from the germline sequence, so it may reflect a read error. The V call is TRBV7-6, the J call TRBJ2-3; 13 nucleotides match TRBD2. The CDR3 is made up of 16 amino acids. The germline V gene has CDR1 SGHVS and CDR2 FNYEAQ. CDR3 sequence (DNA): TGTGCTAGCAGCTTAGGACTAGCGGGAGAAACAGATACGCAGTATTTT. Translation gives CASSLGLAGETDTQYF.

This clonotype was counted many times. The V call is TRBV29-1, the J call TRBJ1-1; maybe TRBD1 (5 bases). Trimming stripped 7 bases from V and 4 bases from J, with 13 bases between. There are 12 residues in the CDR3. Germline V gives CDR1 SQVTM, CDR2 ANQGSEA. Written as DNA, the CDR3 is TGCAGCGCCATCCAGGGATTCACTGAAGCTTTCTTT. Translation gives CSAIQGFTEAFF. Using reference TRBV29-1 and TRBJ1-1 for the parts outside the CDR3, the full variable domain is SAVISQKPSRDICQRGTSLTIQCQVDSQVTMMFWYRQQPGQSLTLIATANQGSEATYESGFVIDKFPISRPNLTFSTLTVSNMSPEDSSIYLCSAIQGFTEAFFGQGTRLTVV.

The gene calls are TRBV4-1 and TRBJ2-5; 11 bases are a match to TRBD2. Germline trimming cut 1 base from V and 5 bases from J; bases unmatched to any gene: 9. The CDR3 has 17 residues. The germline V gene has CDR1 MGHRA and CDR2 YSYEKL. The CDR3 loop is CASSQVPTSGRGETQYF. The CDR3, as DNA: TGCGCCAGCAGCCAAGTTCCCACTAGCGGGAGAGGGGAGACCCAGTACTTC.

This clonotype was seen many times. The chain is built from TRBV2 and TRBJ2-2; 8 bases are shared with TRBD1. The CDR3 extends over 15 amino acids. Germline CDR1 SNHLY, CDR2 FYNNEI. The trim removed 8 bases at V and 2 bases at J, leaving 7 bases unmatched. The CDR3 region has the DNA TGTGCCAGCTCAGAACAGGGGGGTAACACCGGGGAGCTGTTTTTT. Residues: CASSEQGGNTGELFF.

Note on this clonotype: Possible read error: a much larger clone is one base away. V usage is TRBV6-2 or TRBV6-3 and J usage is TRBJ2-3; 9 bases are shared with TRBD2. The CDR3 extends over 16 amino acids. The germline V gene encodes CDR1 MNHEY and CDR2 SVGEGT. The CDR3 is CASSYESSGEVDRQYF. In DNA form, the CDR3 reads TGTGCCAGCAGTTACGAGTCTAGCGGGGAAGTAGATAGGCAGTATTTT.

This clonotype has at least ten counts. The chain links TRBV15 to TRBJ2-1, with 11 bases aligning to TRBD2. The length of the CDR3 is 16 residues. Per germline, CDR1 LNHNV and CDR2 YYDKDF (reference sequence). Trimming at V came to 6 bases and at J to 3 bases, leaving 7 bases not matched to a gene. The CDR3 spells CATRDPGLAVYNEQFF. The CDR3 bases are TGTGCCACCAGAGACCCGGGACTAGCGGTCTACAATGAGCAGTTCTTC. Full variable domain (outside the CDR3, taken from reference TRBV15 and TRBJ2-1): DAMVIQNPRYQVTQFGKPVTLSCSQTLNHNVMYWYQQKSSQAPKLLFHYYDKDFNNEADTPDNFQSRRPNTSFCFLDIRSPGLGDTAMYLCATRDPGLAVYNEQFFGPGTRLTVL.

This clonotype turned up a few times. The rearrangement joins TRBV6-2 or TRBV6-3 to TRBJ1-1; 7 bases line up with TRBD1. The CDR3 loop spans 15 amino acids. The germline gives CDR1 MNHEY, CDR2 SVGEGT. V gave up 7 bases and J gave up 1 base; unmatched junction bases: 9. The CDR3 loop reads CASNRLTGTNTEAFF. As DNA, the CDR3 is TGTGCCAGCAACCGACTGACAGGGACGAACACTGAAGCTTTCTTT.

This clonotype was recorded many times. The rearrangement joins TRBV18 to TRBJ2-2; a possible D gene is TRBD1 (6 bases). V was pared by 8 bases and J by 4 bases, with 17 bases between. Germline V gene data show CDR1 as KGHSH and CDR2 as LQKENI. The CDR3 is 15 residues long. CDR3 sequence (DNA): TGTGCCAGCCCAACCGAACTGGGGGCCACCGGGGAGCTGTTTTTT. This gives the protein CASPTELGATGELFF.

This clonotype was counted only a few times. V gene TRBV28 combines with J gene TRBJ2-2; D is uncertain. The CDR3 runs 14 residues. In germline, CDR1 is MDHEN, CDR2 SYDVKM. V was clipped by 2 bases and J by 3 bases, with 7 bases between them. CDR3: CASSLVSDTGELFF. DNA for the CDR3: TGTGCCAGCAGTTTAGTCTCCGACACCGGGGAGCTGTTTTTT.

This clonotype has a count of ten or more. The gene calls are TRBV5-1 and TRBJ1-1, with D maybe TRBD1 (6 bases). CDR1 and CDR2 (germline): SGHRS, YFSETQ. The CDR3 has 15 residues. V shed 4 bases and J shed 1 base, with 14 bases lying between them. CDR3: CASSPDRPSNTEAFF. The CDR3 nucleotides read TGCGCCAGCAGCCCGGACAGACCTTCGAACACTGAAGCTTTCTTT.

As for this clonotype: A much larger clonotype is one base distant, so this may be a read error. The V call is TRBV30, the J call TRBJ2-7; perhaps TRBD2 as D (5 bases). The germline V and J ends were trimmed by 2 bases and 4 bases, with 18 bases remaining between them. This CDR3 has 15 residues. Per the germline V gene, CDR1 is GTSNPN and CDR2 is SVGIG (reference sequence). CDR3 loop: CAWSLTSGCLYEQYF. The CDR3 DNA is TGTGCCTGGAGTCTTACCTCGGGATGCCTTTACGAGCAGTACTTC.

This clonotype was recorded at least ten times. This chain links TRBV6-2 or TRBV6-3 with TRBJ2-5; unclear D gene. Trimming took 1 base from V and 4 from J, leaving 4 bases between them. CDR3 length equals 12 residues. Germline V gene data show CDR1 as MNHEY and CDR2 as SVGEGT. The CDR3 spells CASSYFGETQYF. Written as DNA, the CDR3 is TGTGCCAGCAGTTACTTCGGAGAGACCCAGTACTTC.

The rearrangement uses TRBV6-1 and TRBJ2-3; possibly TRBD2 for D (7 bases). V lost 7 bases to trimming and J lost 4 bases, with 21 bases between them. The germline gives CDR1 MNHNS, CDR2 SASEGT. The CDR3 spans 16 residues. This CDR3 reads CASNPGAGVSADTQYF. In DNA form, the CDR3 reads TGTGCCAGCAACCCGGGGGCGGGAGTATCTGCAGATACGCAGTATTTT.

Remarks on this clonotype: A single base separates this from a much larger clone, so it may be a read error. The chain combines TRBV7-2 with TRBJ2-7; D not certain. Germline V lookup: CDR1 SGHTA, CDR2 FQGNSA. This CDR3 has 14 amino acids. Trimming shortened V by 1 base and J by 7 bases, and 14 bases separated the two germline ends. The CDR3 DNA reads as TGTGCCAGCAGCTTAGGTTGGGTTAACAATGAGCAGTACTTC. It specifies CASSLGWVNNEQYF.

This clonotype came up many times. This rearrangement joins TRBV29-1 to TRBJ2-3; 7 bases map to TRBD1. The germline gives CDR1 SQVTM, CDR2 ANQGSEA. Germline trimming cut 8 bases from V and 8 bases from J; bases unmatched to any gene: 10. CDR3 length equals 12 residues. Here the CDR3 DNA reads TGCAGCTTGGAAGGGGGCGCGGGTACGCAGTATTTT. Translated, it gives CSLEGGAGTQYF.

This clonotype was seen many times. The rearrangement uses TRBV12-3 or TRBV12-4 and TRBJ2-7; 11 bases agree with TRBD2. CDR3 length: 14 amino acids. Unmatched junction bases numbered 2, after V lost 5 bases and J lost 2 bases. CDR3 nucleotides: TGTGCCAGCAGTCTTAGCGGGAGGGCCTACGAGCAGTACTTC. Translating it yields CASSLSGRAYEQYF.

A note on this clonotype: A single base separates this from a much larger clone, so it may be a read error. The conserved phenylalanine or tryptophan normally closing the CDR3 is absent here, so this likely arose from a read error. This sequence joins TRBV7-8 and TRBJ1-1; perhaps TRBD1 as D (6 bases). Germline assignment: CDR1 SGHVS and CDR2 FQNEAQ. The length of the CDR3 is 14 residues. Deletions cut 5 bases from V and 1 base from J, with 11 bases between. CDR3 loop: CASSPGGQNTEAFS. The CDR3 DNA reads as TGTGCCAGCAGCCCCGGGGGACAGAACACTGAAGCTTTCTCT.